Described below is a single T cell receptor (beta chain) sequence and its context. Germline is not matched at one junction end, which may reflect a read error. Sequencing was performed with immunoSEQ multiplex PCR; in TCRdb, only in-frame clones are kept and a portion is missing. The sample includes about 81,000 clones, 84% of them seen just once. The data originate from a study of identifying expanded T cells in peripheral blood. In germline, CDR1 is SSHAT, CDR2 FNYEAQ (reference sequence). CDR3 length: 15 amino acids. The clonotype was recovered from a person aged 18 to 75 in good health. Material: blood. The gene calls are TRBV7-7 and TRBJ2-1; 9 bases map to TRBD1. The CDR3 loop reads CASSPGDREYNEQFF. DNA of the CDR3: TGTGCTAGCAGCCCGGGGGACAGGGAGTACAATGAGCAGTTCTTC.